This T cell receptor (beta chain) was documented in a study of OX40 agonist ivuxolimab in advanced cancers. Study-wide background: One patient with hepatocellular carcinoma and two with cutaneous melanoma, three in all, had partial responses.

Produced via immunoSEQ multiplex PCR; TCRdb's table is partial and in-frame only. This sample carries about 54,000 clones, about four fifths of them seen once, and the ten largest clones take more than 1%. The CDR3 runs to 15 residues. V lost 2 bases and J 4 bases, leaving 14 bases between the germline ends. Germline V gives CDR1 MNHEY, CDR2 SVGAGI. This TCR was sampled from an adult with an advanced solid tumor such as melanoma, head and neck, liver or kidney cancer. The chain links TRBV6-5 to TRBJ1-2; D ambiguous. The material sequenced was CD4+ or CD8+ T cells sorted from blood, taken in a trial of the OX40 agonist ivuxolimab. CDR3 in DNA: TGTGCCAGCAGTTACATATCAACAGCTTCCTATGGCTACACCTTC. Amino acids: CASSYISTASYGYTF.